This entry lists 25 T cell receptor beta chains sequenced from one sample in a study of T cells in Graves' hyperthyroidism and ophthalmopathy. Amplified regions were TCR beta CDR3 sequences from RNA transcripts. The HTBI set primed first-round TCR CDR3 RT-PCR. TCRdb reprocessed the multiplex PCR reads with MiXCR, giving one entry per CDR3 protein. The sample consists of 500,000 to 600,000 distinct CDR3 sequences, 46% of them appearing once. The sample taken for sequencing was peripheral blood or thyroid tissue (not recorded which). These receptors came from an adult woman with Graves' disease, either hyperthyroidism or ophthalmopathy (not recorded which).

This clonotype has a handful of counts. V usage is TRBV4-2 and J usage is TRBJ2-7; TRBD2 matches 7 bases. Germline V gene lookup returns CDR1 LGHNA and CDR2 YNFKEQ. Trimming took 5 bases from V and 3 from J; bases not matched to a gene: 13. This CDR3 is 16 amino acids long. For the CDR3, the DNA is TGTGCCAGCAGCGTGACCGAGCGGGATCCAATCTACGAGCAGTACTTC. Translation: CASSVTERDPIYEQYF.

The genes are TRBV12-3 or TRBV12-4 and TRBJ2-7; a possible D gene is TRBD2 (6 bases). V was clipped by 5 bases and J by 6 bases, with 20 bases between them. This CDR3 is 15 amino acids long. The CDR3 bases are TGTGCCAGCAGTGAACTAGCAGGTGAGGCCTCCGAGCAGTACTTC. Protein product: CASSELAGEASEQYF.

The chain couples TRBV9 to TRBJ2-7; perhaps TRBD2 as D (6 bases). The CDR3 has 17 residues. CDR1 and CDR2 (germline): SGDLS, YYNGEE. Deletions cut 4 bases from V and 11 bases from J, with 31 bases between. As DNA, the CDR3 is TGTGCCAGCAGCCGCTCCTTCCGGGACTCGAAGCCACCGGGGAAGTACTTC. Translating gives CASSRSFRDSKPPGKYF. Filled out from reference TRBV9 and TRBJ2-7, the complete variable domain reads DSGVTQTPKHLITATGQRVTLRCSPRSGDLSVYWYQQSLDQGLQFLIQYYNGEERAKGNILERFSAQQFPDLHSELNLSSLELGDSALYFCASSRSFRDSKPPGKYFGPGTRLTVT.

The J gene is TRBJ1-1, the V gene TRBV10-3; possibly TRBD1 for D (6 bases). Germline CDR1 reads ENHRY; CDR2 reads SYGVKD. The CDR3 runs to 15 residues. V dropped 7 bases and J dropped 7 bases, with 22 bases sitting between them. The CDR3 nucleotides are TGTGCCATCAAGGAGACAGACGGACAGACAGTTGAAGCTTTCTTT. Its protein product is CAIKETDGQTVEAFF.

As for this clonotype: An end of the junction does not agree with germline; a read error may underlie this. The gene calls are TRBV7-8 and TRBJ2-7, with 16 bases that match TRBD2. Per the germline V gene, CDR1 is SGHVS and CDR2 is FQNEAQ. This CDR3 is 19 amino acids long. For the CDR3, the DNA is TGTGCCAGCAGCTCCCAGGGACTAGCGGGAGGGGGATGGACCGGGGAGCTGTACTTC. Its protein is CASSSQGLAGGGWTGELYF.

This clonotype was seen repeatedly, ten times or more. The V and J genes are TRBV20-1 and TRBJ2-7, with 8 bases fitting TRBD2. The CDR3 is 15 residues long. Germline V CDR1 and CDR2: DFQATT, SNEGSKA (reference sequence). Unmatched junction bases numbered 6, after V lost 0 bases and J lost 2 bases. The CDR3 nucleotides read TGCAGTGCTAGAGATCAGAGCGGGGGCACCTACGAGCAGTACTTC. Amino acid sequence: CSARDQSGGTYEQYF.

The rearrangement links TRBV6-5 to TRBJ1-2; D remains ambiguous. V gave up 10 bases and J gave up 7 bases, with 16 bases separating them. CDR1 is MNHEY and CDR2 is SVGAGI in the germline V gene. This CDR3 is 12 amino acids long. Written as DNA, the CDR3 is TGTGCCACCCGTGTTACCTCCGGTGGCTACACCTTC. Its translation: CATRVTSGGYTF.

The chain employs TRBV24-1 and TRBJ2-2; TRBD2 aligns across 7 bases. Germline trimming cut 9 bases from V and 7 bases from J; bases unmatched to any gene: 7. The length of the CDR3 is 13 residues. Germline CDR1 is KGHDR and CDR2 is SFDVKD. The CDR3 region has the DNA TGTGCCACCCTAGCGGAAGCGGGCGGGGAGCTGTTTTTT. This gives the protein CATLAEAGGELFF.

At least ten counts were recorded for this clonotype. CDR3 nucleotides: TGTGCCAGTAGTATTGCTCTCGACAGGGGCTACGGCAATCAGCCCCAGCATTTT. It yields the protein CASSIALDRGYGNQPQHF. V and J are TRBV19 and TRBJ1-5; 8 bases fit TRBD1. This CDR3 comprises 18 residues. J lost 2 bases, V lost 3 bases, and 12 bases had no gene match. The germline V gene has CDR1 LNHDA and CDR2 SQIVND (reference sequence).

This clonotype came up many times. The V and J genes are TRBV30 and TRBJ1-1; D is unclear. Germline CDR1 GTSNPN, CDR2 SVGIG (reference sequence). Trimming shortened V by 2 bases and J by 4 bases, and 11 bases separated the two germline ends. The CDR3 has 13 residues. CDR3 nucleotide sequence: TGTGCCTGGAGTATGCGCAGGAGCACTGAAGCTTTCTTT. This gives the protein CAWSMRRSTEAFF.

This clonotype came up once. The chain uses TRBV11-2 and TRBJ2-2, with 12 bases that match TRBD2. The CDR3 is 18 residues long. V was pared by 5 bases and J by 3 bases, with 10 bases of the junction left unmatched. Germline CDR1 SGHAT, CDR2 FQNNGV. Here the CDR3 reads CASSLTSRLAGDTGELFF. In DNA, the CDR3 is TGTGCCAGCAGCCTCACCTCGAGACTAGCGGGAGACACCGGGGAGCTGTTTTTT.

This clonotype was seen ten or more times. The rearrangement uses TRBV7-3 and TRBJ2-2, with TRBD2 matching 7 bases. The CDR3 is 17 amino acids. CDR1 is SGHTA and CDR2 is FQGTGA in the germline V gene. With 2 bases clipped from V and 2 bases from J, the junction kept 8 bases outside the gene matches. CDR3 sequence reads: CASSLLGGTPNTGELFF. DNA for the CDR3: TGTGCCAGCAGCTTACTGGGGGGGACCCCCAACACCGGGGAGCTGTTTTTT.

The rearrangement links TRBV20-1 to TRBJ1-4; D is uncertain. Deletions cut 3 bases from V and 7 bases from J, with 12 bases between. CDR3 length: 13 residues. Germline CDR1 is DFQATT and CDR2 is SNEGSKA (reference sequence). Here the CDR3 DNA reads TGCAGTGCTAGGACGGGAGGGAGTGAAAAACTGTTTTTT. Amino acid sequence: CSARTGGSEKLFF.

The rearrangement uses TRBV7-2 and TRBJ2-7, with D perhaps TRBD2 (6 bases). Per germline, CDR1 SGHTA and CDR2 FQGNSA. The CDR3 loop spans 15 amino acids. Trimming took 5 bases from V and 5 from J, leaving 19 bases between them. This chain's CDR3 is CASSLSGPRGNEQYF. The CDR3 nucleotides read TGTGCCAGCAGCCTAAGCGGGCCCCGAGGCAACGAGCAGTACTTC.

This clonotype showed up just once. CDR3 nucleotide sequence: TGTGCCACCAGCAGTGCCGGGTGGACTGAAGCTTTCTTT. This sequence encodes CATSSAGWTEAFF. The chain employs TRBV15 and TRBJ1-1; D is ambiguous. Per the germline V gene, CDR1 is LNHNV and CDR2 is YYDKDF (reference sequence). V was cut by 3 bases and J by 5 bases, with 10 bases left in between. The CDR3 extends over 13 amino acids.

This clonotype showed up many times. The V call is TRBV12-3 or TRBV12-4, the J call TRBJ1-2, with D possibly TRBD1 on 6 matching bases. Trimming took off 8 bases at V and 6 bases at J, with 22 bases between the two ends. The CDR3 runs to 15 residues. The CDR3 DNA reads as TGTGCCAGCGCTCTTAGGTACAGGGAATTTCATGGCTACACCTTC. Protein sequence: CASALRYREFHGYTF.

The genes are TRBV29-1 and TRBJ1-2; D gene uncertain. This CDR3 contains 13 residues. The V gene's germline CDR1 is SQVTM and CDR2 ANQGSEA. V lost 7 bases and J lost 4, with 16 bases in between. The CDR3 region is CSAAPSGAYGYTF. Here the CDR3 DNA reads TGCAGCGCCGCTCCCTCGGGTGCCTATGGCTACACCTTC.

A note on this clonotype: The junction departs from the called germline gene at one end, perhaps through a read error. CDR3 sequence (DNA): TGTGCCAGCAGCCAAGGGGACGCGGGACAGTACATTATCCGGGGACCCGGGGAGCTGTTTTTT. Amino acids: CASSQGDAGQYIIRGPGELFF. This chain joins TRBV4-1 and TRBJ2-2; perhaps TRBD1 as D (7 bases). Looked up from germline, CDR1 is MGHRA and CDR2 is YSYEKL. This CDR3 comprises 21 residues.

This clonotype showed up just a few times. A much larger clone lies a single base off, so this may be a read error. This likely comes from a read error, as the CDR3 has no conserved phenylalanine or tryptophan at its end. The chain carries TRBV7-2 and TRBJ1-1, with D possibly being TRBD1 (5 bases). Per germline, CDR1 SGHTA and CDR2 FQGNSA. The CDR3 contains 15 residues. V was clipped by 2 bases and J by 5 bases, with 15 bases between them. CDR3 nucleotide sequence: TGTGCCAGCAGCTTATTCGGGGGGGGACGGACTGAAGCTTTCCTT. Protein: CASSLFGGGRTEAFL.

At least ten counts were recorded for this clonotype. This CDR3 is CASSPYPPGGTSYEQYF. The CDR3 DNA reads as TGTGCCAGCAGCCCATACCCCCCCGGGGGGACCTCCTACGAGCAGTACTTC. The rearrangement uses TRBV2 and TRBJ2-7, with TRBD2 identical over 7 bases. The CDR3 sequence is 17 residues long. V lost 6 bases to trimming and J lost 0 bases; unmatched junction nucleotides: 14. Germline V lookup: CDR1 SNHLY, CDR2 FYNNEI.

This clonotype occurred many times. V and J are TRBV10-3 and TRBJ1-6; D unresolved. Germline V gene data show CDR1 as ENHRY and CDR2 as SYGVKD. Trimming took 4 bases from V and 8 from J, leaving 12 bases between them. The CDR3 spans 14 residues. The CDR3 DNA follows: TGTGCCATCAGTGGAGGTTTCCCTGATTCACCCCTCCACTTT. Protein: CAISGGFPDSPLHF.

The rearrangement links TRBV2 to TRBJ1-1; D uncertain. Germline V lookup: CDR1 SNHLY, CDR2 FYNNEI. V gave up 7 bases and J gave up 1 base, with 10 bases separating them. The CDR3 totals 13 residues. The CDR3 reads CASTSAGNTEAFF. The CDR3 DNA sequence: TGTGCCAGCACCAGCGCAGGGAACACTGAAGCTTTCTTT.

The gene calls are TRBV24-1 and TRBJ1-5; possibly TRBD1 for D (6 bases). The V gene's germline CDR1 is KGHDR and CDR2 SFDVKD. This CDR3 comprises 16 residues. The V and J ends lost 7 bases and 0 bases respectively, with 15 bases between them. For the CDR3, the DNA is TGTGCCACCAGCACTGACCGCAGGGGTAGCAATCAGCCCCAGCATTTT. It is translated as CATSTDRRGSNQPQHF.

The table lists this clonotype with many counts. CDR3 nucleotide sequence: TGTGCCAGCAGCTACCGGGGACAGGGAGAGACCCAGTACTTC. Encoded protein: CASSYRGQGETQYF. J is TRBJ2-5 and V is TRBV5-5; the match to TRBD1 covers 9 bases. Losses at the gene ends were 3 bases for V and 4 bases for J; bases not matched to a gene: 4. Germline V CDR1 and CDR2: SGHKS, YYEKEE (reference sequence). The CDR3 covers 14 residues.

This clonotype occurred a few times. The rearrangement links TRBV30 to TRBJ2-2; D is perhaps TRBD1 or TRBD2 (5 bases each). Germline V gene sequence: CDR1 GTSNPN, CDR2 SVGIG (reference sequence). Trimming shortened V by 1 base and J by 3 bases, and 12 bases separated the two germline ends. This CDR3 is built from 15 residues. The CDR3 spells CAWSGVTADTGELFF. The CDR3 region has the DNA TGTGCCTGGAGTGGCGTGACAGCGGACACCGGGGAGCTGTTTTTT.